These T cell receptor beta chains were read from a single sample in a study of blood T cell repertoires in COVID-19. Sequencing was performed with immunoSEQ multiplex PCR; in TCRdb, only in-frame clones are kept and a portion is missing. The table shows about 160,000 clones, with approximately 95% occurring only once. Sequencing input: peripheral blood. The source of these receptors is a woman aged 60-70 years with COVID-19, enrolled during active disease. The CDR3 runs from the conserved cysteine through the conserved F or W. A D gene is named only where the DNA matches it firmly. Rows may omit the clone size; those that give it use once, few, many or a size class.

V gene	clone size	J gene	CDR3 length	D gene	CDR3 protein	CDR3 DNA
TRBV10-3	NA	TRBJ2-7	14	TRBD2	CATGLAGGQGEQYF	TGTGCCACTGGACTAGCGGGGGGCCAAGGCGAGCAGTACTTC
TRBV4-3	once	TRBJ2-3	13	NA	CASSQERRDTQYF	TGCGCCAGCAGCCAAGAAAGGCGGGATACGCAGTATTTT
TRBV5-1	NA	TRBJ2-3	16	TRBD2	CASSLGVRGVADTQYF	TGCGCCAGCAGCTTGGGAGTGCGGGGGGTCGCAGATACGCAGTATTTT
TRBV6-4	NA	TRBJ1-1	13	NA	CASSPEGGTEAFF	TGTGCCAGCAGCCCCGAAGGGGGCACTGAAGCTTTCTTT
TRBV7-6	NA	TRBJ1-1	12	NA	CASSPPRTEAFF	TGTGCCAGCAGCCCTCCCCGCACTGAAGCTTTCTTT
TRBV27	NA	TRBJ1-2	14	NA	CASSLSRQNYGYTF	TGTGCCAGCAGTTTATCTCGACAGAACTATGGCTACACCTTC
TRBV9	NA	TRBJ2-1	16	NA	CASSVGGGTEYNEQFF	TGTGCCAGCAGCGTAGGTGGCGGGACGGAATACAATGAGCAGTTCTTC
TRBV6-5	NA	TRBJ1-5	15	NA	CASSYSYSRNQPQHF	TGTGCCAGCAGTTACTCGTATAGTCGCAATCAGCCCCAGCATTTT
TRBV7-2	NA	TRBJ1-1	14	NA	CASSFRGADTEAFF	TGTGCCAGCAGCTTTCGGGGTGCGGACACTGAAGCTTTCTTT
TRBV4-1	NA	TRBJ1-1	15	NA	CASSQDQLGGTEAFF	TGCGCCAGCAGCCAAGATCAGTTAGGGGGCACTGAAGCTTTCTTT
TRBV15	NA	TRBJ2-7	14	NA	CATSTENRLYEQYF	TGTGCCACCAGCACCGAGAACAGGCTCTACGAGCAGTACTTC
TRBV19	NA	TRBJ2-7	14	NA	CASSNRAGGYEQYF	TGTGCCAGTAGCAACAGGGCAGGCGGCTACGAGCAGTACTTC
TRBV7-9	NA	TRBJ2-5	15	TRBD2	CASSSSGGLTETQYF	TGTGCCAGCAGCTCCAGCGGGGGGTTAACCGAGACCCAGTACTTC
TRBV4-3	NA	TRBJ1-2	15	NA	CASSQAGAGIYGYTF	TGCGCCAGCAGCCAAGCTGGGGCCGGTATCTATGGCTACACCTTC
TRBV2	few	TRBJ1-1	13	NA	CASSESPNTEAFF	TGTGCCAGCAGTGAAAGCCCGAACACTGAAGCTTTCTTT
TRBV5-5	NA	TRBJ1-1	15	NA	CASSRGQMLNTEAFF	TGTGCCAGCAGCCGTGGACAGATGCTGAACACTGAAGCTTTCTTT
TRBV19	NA	TRBJ1-5	13	TRBD1	CASGTVIGQPQHF	TGTGCCAGCGGGACAGTAATTGGTCAGCCCCAGCATTTT
TRBV30	NA	TRBJ1-2	12	TRBD1	CAWSQGGFGYTF	TGTGCCTGGAGTCAGGGGGGTTTCGGCTACACCTTC
TRBV7-9	NA	TRBJ1-1	14	NA	CASSLDRVSTEAFF	TGTGCCAGCAGCTTAGACAGGGTTTCGACTGAAGCTTTCTTT
TRBV11-2	NA	TRBJ2-2	15	NA	CASSRMQLNTGELFF	TGTGCCAGCAGCCGAATGCAGTTGAACACCGGGGAGCTGTTTTTT
TRBV6-5	NA	TRBJ1-2	13	NA	CASSPGHSMGYTF	TGTGCCAGCAGCCCGGGACATTCAATGGGCTACACCTTC
TRBV5-1	NA	TRBJ1-4	15	TRBD1	CASSSDRGTNEKLFF	TGCGCCAGCAGCTCGGACAGGGGCACTAATGAAAAACTGTTTTTT
TRBV6-4	NA	TRBJ1-2	16	TRBD1	CLARRQGKGKSYGYTF	TGTCTGGCCCGTAGACAGGGGAAGGGTAAGTCCTATGGCTACACCTTC
TRBV6-1	NA	TRBJ1-4	14	TRBD1	CASSEGDRVGKLFF	TGTGCCAGCAGTGAAGGGGACAGGGTCGGGAAACTGTTTTTT
TRBV5-1	NA	TRBJ2-3	11	NA	CASGGLDTQYF	TGCGCCAGCGGCGGGTTAGATACGCAGTATTTT